This T cell receptor beta chain was recovered during a study of blood T cell repertoires in COVID-19. The ends were cut back, 0 bases at V and 2 bases at J, with 17 bases in the middle. The CDR3 has 16 amino acids. Looked up from germline, CDR1 is SQVTM and CDR2 is ANQGSEA. This clone has just one count. The protocol was immunoSEQ multiplex PCR, while the TCRdb copy is restricted to in-frame clones and leaves out a portion. This repertoire shows 300,000 to 450,000 clones, about nine tenths found once; its top ten account for 3.5% to 4%. Specimen: peripheral blood. This sequence was found in a woman aged 60-75 years with COVID-19, enrolled during active disease. The chain joins TRBV29-1 to TRBJ2-7; the D gene is possibly TRBD2 (7 bases). CDR3 loop: CSVEEGWGGPTYEQYF. The CDR3 DNA sequence: TGCAGCGTTGAAGAAGGATGGGGGGGGCCAACCTACGAGCAGTACTTC.